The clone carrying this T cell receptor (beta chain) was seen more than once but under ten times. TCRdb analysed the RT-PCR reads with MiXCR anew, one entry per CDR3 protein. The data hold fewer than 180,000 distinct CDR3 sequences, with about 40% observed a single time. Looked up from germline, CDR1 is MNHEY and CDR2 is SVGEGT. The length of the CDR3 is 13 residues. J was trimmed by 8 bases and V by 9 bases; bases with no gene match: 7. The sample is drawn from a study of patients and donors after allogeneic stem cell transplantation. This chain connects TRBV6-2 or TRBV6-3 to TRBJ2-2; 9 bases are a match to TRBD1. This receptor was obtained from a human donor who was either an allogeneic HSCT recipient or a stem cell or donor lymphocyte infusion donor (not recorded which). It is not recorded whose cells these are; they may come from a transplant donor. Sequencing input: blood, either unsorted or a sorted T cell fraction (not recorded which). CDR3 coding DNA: TGTGCCAGACAGGGGGCCCTCGGAGGGGAGCTGTTTTTT. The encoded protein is CARQGALGGELFF.